This T cell receptor (beta chain) was identified during a study of cytomegalovirus exposure and HLA in healthy donors (dated by TCRdb to about 2017). For the study in its entirety: According to a later analysis, one platform produced both the roughly 110 validation repertoires and the roughly 640 repertoires of the first cohort. The study aimed to test whether cataloging public T cell receptors could reveal signatures of past pathogen exposure. A separate validation cohort of roughly 130 different subjects was used in addition to the roughly 700-subject first cohort. The study combined high-throughput TCR immunosequencing, statistical association of individual TCRs with disease status, and machine learning to predict cytomegalovirus infection status.

The donors belonged to the validation cohort of around 130 subjects, which was separate from the approximately 700-subject first cohort. A note on this clone: Its specific antigen is unknown. No base quality values were provided; no much bigger clone lies one nucleotide off.

The CDR3 contains 15 residues, cysteine and phenylalanine counted. Of all the DNA, just the CDR3 is kept, 45 bases in frame from base 1. Trimming takes 2 bases off V and 3 bases off J; junction bases not matched to a gene: 5. Reading the germline V gene gives CDR1 MGHDK and CDR2 SYGVNS. Library method: the immunoSEQ multiplex PCR assay. The paper's processing steps were these. To diagnose cytomegalovirus status from the catalog of TCR beta chain sequences, a statistical classification framework was built. Entries here come from immuneACCESS through TCRdb and include only in-frame sequences with V and J called. Some clones fail to appear in such tables; in the studies checked, an unresolved V gene covers under half of the shortfall, and the cause of the remainder is unknown. V and J calls plus clone size are reproduced from that table; the DNA served to infer D and trimming. For this sample the table gives about 150,000 clones, of which over 90% were detected only once. 1.5% to 2% of the sample is held by the ten biggest clonotypes.

Points the paper makes about the study in general: In the study, roughly 160 TCR beta chains were listed as associated with cytomegalovirus. According to the authors, the approach could potentially be generalized to other disease states and immunological phenotypes. The classifier was reported to diagnose cytomegalovirus status with high specificity and sensitivity in both the original and validation cohorts. In a later analysis, TCRs clustered in the first cohort were found to also tend to co-occur in the roughly 110 validation repertoires, with about 93% of cluster scores above 0. Three of the identified cytomegalovirus-associated TCR beta chains were confirmed in vitro to be specific for cytomegalovirus antigens. A later analysis had no HLA typing for the validation cohort, so co-occurrence there was scored across all 110 or so repertoires. Most TCR sequences were seen in very few donors, while some public TCRs were found in many individuals.

The chain uses TRBV25-1 and TRBJ2-3, and 7 bases in between align with TRBD1. This TCR derives from a man aged 18 to 30 in good health and CMV-seropositive. Input material: PBMCs. The DNA is as follows: TGTGCCAGCAGTGAAGGTGACAGGGATACAGATACGCAGTATTTT. Its protein is CASSEGDRDTDTQYF.